One sample yielded the 17 T cell receptor beta chains listed below, sequenced in a study of T cells in Graves' hyperthyroidism and ophthalmopathy. The TCR beta CDR3 regions underwent amplification using RNA transcripts as the source. During a first-round RT-PCR of the TCR CDR3, the HTBI primer set was used. Via MiXCR, TCRdb re-called the multiplex PCR reads, giving one row per CDR3 protein. This table has some 500,000 distinct CDR3 sequences, roughly an eighth appearing once. The sample consisted of blood. All receptors derive from a woman between 18 and 30 years old with Graves' hyperthyroidism.

This clonotype was seen repeatedly, ten times or more. J is TRBJ2-1 and V is TRBV6-5; D unclear. This CDR3 comprises 14 residues. Germline V gives CDR1 MNHEY, CDR2 SVGAGI. V shed 2 bases and J shed 8 bases, with 13 bases lying between them. The CDR3 nucleotides read TGTGCCAGCAGTTACACTTTCAGCGTGCATGAGCAGTTCTTC. Its protein product is CASSYTFSVHEQFF.

The rearrangement links TRBV4-1 to TRBJ2-1, with a possible D match to TRBD2 (5 bases). The CDR3 totals 14 residues. Trimming pared 5 bases from V and 8 bases from J, leaving 16 bases between. Looked up from germline, CDR1 is MGHRA and CDR2 is YSYEKL. The CDR3 protein is CASSIRTTEDEQFF. The DNA for the CDR3 is TGCGCCAGCAGCATCCGGACGACGGAGGATGAGCAGTTCTTC.

This clonotype was seen repeatedly, ten times or more. The chain recombines TRBV2 with TRBJ2-5; perhaps TRBD1 as D (6 bases). Germline CDR1 and CDR2: SNHLY and FYNNEI. V dropped 7 bases and J dropped 4 bases, with 16 bases sitting between them. This CDR3 region has 14 residues. The chain's CDR3 is CASKGQGMRETQYF. The DNA for the CDR3 is TGTGCCAGCAAGGGTCAGGGGATGCGAGAGACCCAGTACTTC.

This clonotype has just a few counts. The genes are TRBV9 and TRBJ2-7; D possibly corresponds to TRBD2 (5 bases). V was trimmed by 4 bases and J by 5 bases, leaving 16 bases between them. This CDR3 is 14 amino acids long. Per the germline V gene, CDR1 is SGDLS and CDR2 is YYNGEE. The CDR3 here is CASSPGEGVHEQYV. In DNA form, the CDR3 reads TGTGCCAGCAGCCCGGGCGAGGGAGTCCACGAGCAGTACGTC.

This clonotype occurred a few times. The junction departs from the called germline gene at one end, perhaps through a read error. The chain recombines TRBV11-2 with TRBJ2-5, with D possibly being TRBD1 (8 bases). The CDR3 is 15 amino acids. Germline-derived CDR1 and CDR2 are SGHAT and FQNNGV. Here the CDR3 DNA reads TGTGCCAGCAGCTACCCGGACAGGGAGGGAGAGACCCAGTGCTTC. The encoded protein is CASSYPDREGETQCF.

This rearrangement joins TRBV11-2 to TRBJ2-3, with 9 bases aligning to TRBD2. The CDR3 extends over 16 amino acids. V was pared by 0 bases and J by 4 bases, with 5 bases of the junction left unmatched. Germline values: CDR1 SGHAT, CDR2 FQNNGV. The CDR3 DNA follows: TGTGCCAGCAGCTTAGACCGGCTAGCGGGACCAGATACGCAGTATTTT. Amino acid sequence: CASSLDRLAGPDTQYF.

This clonotype has a count of ten or more. This rearrangement joins TRBV14 to TRBJ2-1, with D uncertain. This CDR3 is built from 14 residues. Between the trimmed V and J ends, which lost 0 bases and 7 bases, there was a span of 10 bases. CDR1 and CDR2 from the germline V gene are SGHDN and FVKESK. The CDR3 region has the DNA TGTGCCAGCAGCCAAGATTTTGGCCAGAATGAGCAGTTCTTC. It specifies CASSQDFGQNEQFF.

This clonotype has a count of ten or more. This sequence joins TRBV30 and TRBJ1-5, with D possibly TRBD1 on 6 matching bases. The CDR3 is 15 amino acids. Deletions cut 4 bases from V and 0 bases from J, with 13 bases between. CDR1 GTSNPN and CDR2 SVGIG come from the germline V gene (reference sequence). CDR3 sequence reads: CAWTSGQSSNQPQHF. CDR3 nucleotide sequence: TGTGCCTGGACCAGCGGACAGAGTAGCAATCAGCCCCAGCATTTT.

This clonotype was seen at least ten times. This chain joins TRBV4-1 and TRBJ1-6; the D gene is possibly TRBD1 (5 bases). V was cut by 1 base and J by 9 bases, with 16 bases left in between. Germline CDR1 MGHRA, CDR2 YSYEKL. The CDR3 is made up of 16 amino acids. The CDR3 loop reads CASSQVGGRLLSPLHF. CDR3 DNA: TGCGCCAGCAGCCAAGTGGGGGGAAGACTTCTTTCACCCCTCCACTTT.

This clonotype was found many times. CDR3 bases: TGTGCCAGCAGCCCAGGGACAGGAGGAAGACAGACCCAGTACTTC. This codes for CASSPGTGGRQTQYF. This sequence joins TRBV6-1 and TRBJ2-5, with TRBD1 matching 8 bases. CDR1 is MNHNS and CDR2 is SASEGT in the germline V gene. This CDR3 is built from 15 residues. The V segment lost 6 bases and the J segment 6 bases; nucleotides outside the gene matches: 12.

This clonotype appeared many times. The chain joins TRBV10-3 to TRBJ1-2; D may be TRBD1 (5 bases). Trimming left V 2 bases short and J 5 bases short, with 15 bases between. In germline, CDR1 is ENHRY, CDR2 SYGVKD. The CDR3 loop spans 15 amino acids. The DNA for the CDR3 is TGTGCCATCAGTGAGGGATCCAGGGTTAATTATGGCTACACCTTC. This sequence encodes CAISEGSRVNYGYTF.

This clonotype has just a few counts. The chain has TRBV15 and TRBJ1-4, with D tentatively TRBD1 (5 bases). CDR1 and CDR2 from the germline V gene are LNHNV and YYDKDF (reference sequence). This CDR3 spans 12 amino acids. Trimming pared 2 bases from V and 8 bases from J, leaving 6 bases between. CDR3 bases: TGTGCCACCAGCAGAAACAGGGAAAAACTGTTTTTT. Translating gives CATSRNREKLFF.

This clonotype was detected many times. This chain connects TRBV10-3 to TRBJ1-2; no firm D call. Germline CDR1 is ENHRY and CDR2 is SYGVKD. The CDR3 totals 13 residues. Trimming removed 7 bases at V and 4 bases at J, with 13 bases between. The CDR3 is CAITILGPYGYTF. CDR3 coding DNA: TGTGCCATCACCATACTAGGGCCCTATGGCTACACCTTC.

This clonotype was recorded at least ten times. The rearrangement joins TRBV12-3 or TRBV12-4 to TRBJ2-1; 9 positions agree with TRBD1. The CDR3 is made up of 15 amino acids. Losses at the gene ends were 5 bases for V and 2 bases for J; bases not matched to a gene: 4. The CDR3 region has the DNA TGTGCCAGCAGTCCCACAGGGGGCCCCTACAATGAGCAGTTCTTC. Translating it yields CASSPTGGPYNEQFF.

Remarks on this clonotype: The junction does not match germline at one end; this may be a read error. The chain joins TRBV3-1 to TRBJ1-2, with 9 bases that match TRBD1. Germline V lookup: CDR1 LGHDT, CDR2 YNNKEL (reference sequence). This CDR3 spans 15 amino acids. This chain's CDR3 is CAISPTGQGSAGYTF. DNA for the CDR3: TGTGCCATCAGCCCCACTGGACAGGGGAGTGCTGGCTACACCTTC.

This clonotype occurred many times. V gene TRBV4-2 combines with J gene TRBJ2-3, with no clear D. Trimming took off 3 bases at V and 0 bases at J, with 10 bases between the two ends. This CDR3 contains 15 residues. Germline V lookup: CDR1 LGHNA, CDR2 YNFKEQ. The CDR3 loop reads CASSHGRGSTDTQYF. The CDR3 coding sequence is TGTGCCAGCAGCCATGGTCGTGGAAGCACAGATACGCAGTATTTT.

There are a few counts of this clonotype. This chain uses TRBV19 with TRBJ2-2; 10 bases map to TRBD2. This CDR3 region has 14 residues. The germline V gene has CDR1 LNHDA and CDR2 SQIVND (reference sequence). V was clipped by 8 bases and J by 7 bases; unmatched bases: 7. CDR3 coding DNA: TGTGCCAGTTTTAGCGGGAGGCGGGACGGGGAGCTGTTTTTT. Protein sequence: CASFSGRRDGELFF.